The rows below give T cell receptor beta chains drawn from one sample of a study of blood T cell repertoires in COVID-19. Profiled with immunoSEQ multiplex PCR; TCRdb holds only in-frame clones, not every one. The table includes about 370,000 clones, 85% to 90% detected once. Sequencing was performed on PBMCs or T cells enriched from blood (not recorded which). The receptors come from a man between 18 and 29 years old who had recovered from COVID-19. The CDR3 runs from the conserved cysteine through the conserved F or W. Each record gives: clone size, V gene, J gene, CDR3 length, D gene, CDR3 protein, CDR3 DNA. A D gene is named only where the DNA matches it firmly. Size is stated for part of the rows, as once, few or many counts, or as a class when the clone is expanded.

>NA|TRBV19|TRBJ2-5|16|TRBD2
CASRVSSGNPPKTQYF
TGTGCCAGTAGAGTGTCTAGCGGTAATCCCCCAAAGACCCAGTACTTC
>NA|TRBV30|TRBJ2-3|14|NA
CAWRADKTADTQYF
TGTGCCTGGAGAGCCGATAAAACAGCAGATACGCAGTATTTT
>NA|TRBV29-1|TRBJ2-1|12|NA
CSSGGIYNEQFF
TGCAGCTCTGGCGGTATCTACAATGAGCAGTTCTTC
>NA|TRBV28|TRBJ2-7|14|NA
CASSFSYGDYEQYF
TGTGCCAGCAGTTTTAGTTACGGGGACTACGAGCAGTACTTC
>NA|TRBV5-5|TRBJ1-2|17|NA
CASSLSWRALEDDGYTF
TGTGCCAGCAGCTTGTCTTGGCGGGCGCTCGAGGACGATGGCTACACCTTC
>NA|TRBV12-3/TRBV12-4|TRBJ2-7|13|NA
CASSLGGNYEQYF
TGTGCCAGCAGTTTAGGAGGGAACTACGAGCAGTACTTC
>NA|TRBV6-5|TRBJ2-7|15|NA
CASSPDFKGTYEQYF
TGTGCCAGCAGCCCGGATTTTAAGGGGACCTACGAGCAGTACTTC
>NA|TRBV6-5|TRBJ2-7|15|NA
CASSYSSQAGYEQYF
TGTGCCAGCAGTTACTCAAGCCAGGCGGGGTACGAGCAGTACTTC
>NA|TRBV19|TRBJ2-7|15|NA
CASSISRGERYEQYF
TGTGCCAGTAGTATAAGCAGGGGCGAACGCTACGAGCAGTACTTC
>NA|TRBV2|TRBJ1-2|13|TRBD1
CASSGTGTDGYTF
TGTGCCAGCAGTGGGACAGGTACGGATGGCTACACCTTC
>NA|TRBV4-1|TRBJ2-3|13|NA
CASSQGSGDTQYF
TGCGCCAGCAGCCAAGGTAGCGGAGATACGCAGTATTTT
>NA|TRBV3-1/TRBV3-2|TRBJ1-1|12|TRBD1
CASSQDQGVAFF
TGTGCCAGCAGCCAAGATCAGGGGGTAGCTTTCTTT
>NA|TRBV28|TRBJ1-4|15|NA
CASSSPGEGNEKLFF
TGTGCCAGCAGCTCGCCGGGGGAGGGGAATGAAAAACTGTTTTTT
>NA|TRBV5-1|TRBJ2-3|18|TRBD1
CASSDPGTGVGWADTQYF
TGCGCCAGCAGCGACCCTGGGACAGGGGTCGGGTGGGCAGATACGCAGTATTTT
>NA|TRBV14|TRBJ2-1|13|NA
CASSRGAYNEQFF
TGTGCCAGCAGTCGCGGGGCCTACAATGAGCAGTTCTTC
>NA|TRBV6-2/TRBV6-3|TRBJ2-2|18|NA
CASSYPPKQASSTGELFF
TGTGCCAGCAGTTACCCCCCTAAGCAAGCGTCATCCACCGGGGAGCTGTTTTTT
>few|TRBV5-6|TRBJ2-7|18|NA
CASSSQSPHPPPFYEQYF
TGTGCCAGCAGCTCGCAATCCCCACACCCGCCGCCTTTCTACGAGCAGTACTTC
>NA|TRBV19|TRBJ1-5|14|TRBD1
CASSVTGGHQPQHF
TGTGCCAGTAGTGTGACAGGGGGCCATCAGCCCCAGCATTTT
>NA|TRBV19|TRBJ2-3|17|TRBD2
CASSLARTSGSTDTQYF
TGTGCCAGTAGCCTCGCTAGGACTAGCGGTAGCACAGATACGCAGTATTTT
>NA|TRBV6-5|TRBJ2-7|14|NA
CASSYSGEYYEQYF
TGTGCCAGCAGTTACTCCGGGGAATACTACGAGCAGTACTTC
>NA|TRBV27|TRBJ1-1|14|NA
CASRSAGINTEAFF
TGTGCCAGCAGGTCCGCGGGGATAAACACTGAAGCTTTCTTT
>NA|TRBV7-8|TRBJ2-7|15|TRBD1
CASSLAHRGHYEQYF
TGTGCCAGCAGCTTAGCGCACAGGGGCCACTACGAGCAGTACTTC
>NA|TRBV5-1|TRBJ1-1|14|NA
CASSPEGLRLEAFF
TGCGCCAGCAGCCCGGAGGGGCTCCGGCTTGAAGCTTTCTTT
>NA|TRBV18|TRBJ1-5|14|TRBD1
CASSHRDSHQPQHF
TGTGCCAGCTCACACCGGGACAGCCATCAGCCCCAGCATTTT
>NA|TRBV4-3|TRBJ2-7|15|TRBD2
CASSPGSSGTYEQYF
TGCGCCAGCAGCCCCGGTTCTAGCGGTACCTACGAGCAGTACTTC
>NA|TRBV4-2|TRBJ2-7|14|NA
CASSQDLAAYEQYF
TGTGCCAGCAGCCAAGATCTCGCAGCGTACGAGCAGTACTTC
>once|TRBV7-9|TRBJ2-2|15|TRBD2
CASSSLAANTGELFF
TGTGCCAGCAGCTCACTAGCGGCGAACACCGGGGAGCTGTTTTTT
>few|TRBV2|TRBJ2-1|14|TRBD2
CASDLAGRGNEQFF
TGTGCCAGCGACTTAGCGGGACGTGGGAATGAGCAGTTCTTC
>NA|TRBV29-1|TRBJ1-2|12|NA
CSVEAGSGGYTF
TGCAGCGTTGAAGCAGGGTCCGGTGGCTACACCTTC
>NA|TRBV12-5|TRBJ1-1|13|NA
CASGLYTNTEAFF
TGTGCTAGTGGTTTATACACCAACACTGAAGCTTTCTTT
>NA|TRBV7-9|TRBJ1-2|16|NA
CASSLGSGDLNYGYTF
TGTGCCAGCAGCTTAGGATCGGGGGACTTAAACTATGGCTACACCTTC
>NA|TRBV5-1|TRBJ1-5|15|NA
CASSLEGDGYQPQHF
TGCGCCAGCAGCTTGGAGGGGGACGGTTATCAGCCCCAGCATTTT
>once|TRBV2|TRBJ2-4|12|NA
CASSIAKNIQYF
TGTGCCAGCAGCATAGCCAAAAACATTCAGTACTTC
>NA|TRBV7-3|TRBJ2-1|15|NA
CASSRGSVSYNEQFF
TGTGCCAGCAGCCGCGGGTCGGTCTCCTACAATGAGCAGTTCTTC
>NA|TRBV3-1/TRBV3-2|TRBJ1-1|18|NA
CASSQHSGAAGRGTEAFF
TGTGCCAGCAGCCAACACTCCGGAGCCGCGGGGAGAGGGACTGAAGCTTTCTTT
>NA|TRBV2|TRBJ2-3|16|NA
CASSELAGSSTDTQYF
TGTGCCAGCAGTGAATTGGCGGGGAGTAGCACAGATACGCAGTATTTT
>NA|TRBV18|TRBJ2-1|12|NA
CASSLDRGEQFF
TGTGCCAGCTCATTAGACCGCGGTGAGCAGTTCTTC